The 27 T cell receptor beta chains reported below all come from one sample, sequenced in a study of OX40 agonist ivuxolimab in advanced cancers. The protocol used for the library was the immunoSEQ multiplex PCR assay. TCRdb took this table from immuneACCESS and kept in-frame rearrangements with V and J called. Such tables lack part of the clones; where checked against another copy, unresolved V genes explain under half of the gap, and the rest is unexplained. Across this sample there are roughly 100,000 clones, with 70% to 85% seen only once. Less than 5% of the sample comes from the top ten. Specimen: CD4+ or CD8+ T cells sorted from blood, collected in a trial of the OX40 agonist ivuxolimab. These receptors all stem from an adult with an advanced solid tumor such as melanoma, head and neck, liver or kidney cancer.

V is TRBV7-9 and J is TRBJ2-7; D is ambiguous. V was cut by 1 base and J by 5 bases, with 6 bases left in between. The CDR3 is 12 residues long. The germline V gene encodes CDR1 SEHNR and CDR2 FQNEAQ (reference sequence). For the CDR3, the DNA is TGTGCCAGCAGCTTAGTTGATCACGAGCAGTACTTC. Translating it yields CASSLVDHEQYF.

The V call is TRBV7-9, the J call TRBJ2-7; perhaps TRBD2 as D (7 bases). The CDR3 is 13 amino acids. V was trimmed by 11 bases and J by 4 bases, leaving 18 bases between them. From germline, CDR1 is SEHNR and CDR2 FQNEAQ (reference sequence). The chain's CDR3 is CAVGAGVGYEQYF. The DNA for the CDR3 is TGTGCCGTGGGGGCGGGAGTAGGGTACGAGCAGTACTTC.

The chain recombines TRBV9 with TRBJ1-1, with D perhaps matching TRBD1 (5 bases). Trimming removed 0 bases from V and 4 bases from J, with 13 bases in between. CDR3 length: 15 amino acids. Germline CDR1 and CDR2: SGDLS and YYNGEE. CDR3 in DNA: TGTGCCAGCAGCGTAGATGGCAGGGAGGGCACTGAAGCTTTCTTT. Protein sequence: CASSVDGREGTEAFF.

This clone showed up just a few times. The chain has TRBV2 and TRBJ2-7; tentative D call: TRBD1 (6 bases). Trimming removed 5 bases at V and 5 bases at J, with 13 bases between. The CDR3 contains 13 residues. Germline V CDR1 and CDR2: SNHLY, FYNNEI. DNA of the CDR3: TGTGCCAGCAGTAGGGGGAGATACAACGAGCAGTACTTC. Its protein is CASSRGRYNEQYF. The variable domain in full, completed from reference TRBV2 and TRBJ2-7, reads EPEVTQTPSHQVTQMGQEVILRCVPISNHLYFYWYRQILGQKVEFLVSFYNNEISEKSEIFDDQFSVERPDGSNFTLKIRSTKLEDSAMYFCASSRGRYNEQYFGPGTRLTVT.

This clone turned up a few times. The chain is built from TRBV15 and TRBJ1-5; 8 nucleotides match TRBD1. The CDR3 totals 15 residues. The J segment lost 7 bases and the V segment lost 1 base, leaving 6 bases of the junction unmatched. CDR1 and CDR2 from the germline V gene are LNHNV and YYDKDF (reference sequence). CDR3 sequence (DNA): TGTGCCACCAGCAGAGGAGGACAGGGCGGGCAGCCCCAGCATTTT. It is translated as CATSRGGQGGQPQHF.

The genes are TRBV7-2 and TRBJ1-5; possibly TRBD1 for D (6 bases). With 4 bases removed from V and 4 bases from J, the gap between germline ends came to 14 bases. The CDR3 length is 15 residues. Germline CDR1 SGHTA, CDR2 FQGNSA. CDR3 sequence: CASSYGGGDNQPQHF. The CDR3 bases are TGTGCCAGCAGCTACGGGGGCGGGGATAATCAGCCCCAGCATTTT. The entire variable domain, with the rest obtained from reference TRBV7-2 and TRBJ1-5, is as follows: GAGVSQSPSNKVTEKGKDVELRCDPISGHTALYWYRQSLGQGLEFLIYFQGNSAPDKSGLPSDRFSAERTGGSVSTLTIQRTQQEDSAVYLCASSYGGGDNQPQHFGDGTRLSIL.

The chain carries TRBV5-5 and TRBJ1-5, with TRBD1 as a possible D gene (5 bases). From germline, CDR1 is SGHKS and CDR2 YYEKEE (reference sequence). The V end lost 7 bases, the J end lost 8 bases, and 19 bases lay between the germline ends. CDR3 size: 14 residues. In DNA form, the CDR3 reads TGTGCCAGCGGGTTCGGGGGATGGCCGGAGCCCCAGCATTTT. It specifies CASGFGGWPEPQHF.

This CDR3 reads CASSLVAGASTDTQYF. The CDR3 DNA reads as TGTGCCAGCAGCTTGGTGGCGGGAGCCTCCACAGATACGCAGTATTTT. The chain combines TRBV5-4 with TRBJ2-3; 7 nucleotides match TRBD2. V lost 0 bases to trimming and J lost 2 bases; unmatched junction nucleotides: 6. CDR3 length equals 16 residues. Germline CDR1 is SGHNT and CDR2 is YYREEE (reference sequence).

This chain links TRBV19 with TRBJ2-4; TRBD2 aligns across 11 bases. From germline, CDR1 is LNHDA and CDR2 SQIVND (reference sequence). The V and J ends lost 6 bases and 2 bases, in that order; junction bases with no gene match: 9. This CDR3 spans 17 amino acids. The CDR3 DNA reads TGTGCCAGTAGCGATACTAGCGGGAGAGGGTCCAAAAACATTCAGTACTTC. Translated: CASSDTSGRGSKNIQYF.

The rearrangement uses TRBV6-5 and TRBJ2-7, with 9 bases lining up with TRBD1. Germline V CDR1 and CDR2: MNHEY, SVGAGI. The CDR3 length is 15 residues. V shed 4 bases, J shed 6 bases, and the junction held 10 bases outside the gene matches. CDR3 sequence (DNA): TGTGCCAGCAGTTTCACCGGGACAGGGTTTGGCGAGCAGTACTTC. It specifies CASSFTGTGFGEQYF.

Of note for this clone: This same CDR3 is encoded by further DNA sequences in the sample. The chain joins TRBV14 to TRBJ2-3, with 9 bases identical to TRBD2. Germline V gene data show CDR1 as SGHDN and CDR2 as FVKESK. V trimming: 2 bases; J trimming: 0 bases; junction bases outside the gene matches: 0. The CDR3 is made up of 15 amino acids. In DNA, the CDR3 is TGTGCCAGCAGCCAAACTAGCGGGAGCACAGATACGCAGTATTTT. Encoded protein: CASSQTSGSTDTQYF.

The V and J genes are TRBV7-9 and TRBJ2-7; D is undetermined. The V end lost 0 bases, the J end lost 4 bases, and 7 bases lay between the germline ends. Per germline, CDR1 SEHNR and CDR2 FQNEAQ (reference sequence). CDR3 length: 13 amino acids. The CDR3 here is CASSLALGYEQYF. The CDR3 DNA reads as TGTGCCAGCAGCTTAGCGTTGGGATACGAGCAGTACTTC. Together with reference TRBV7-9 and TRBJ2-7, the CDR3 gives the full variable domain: DTGVSQNPRHKITKRGQNVTFRCDPISEHNRLYWYRQTLGQGPEFLTYFQNEAQLEKSRLLSDRFSAERPKGSFSTLEIQRTEQGDSAMYLCASSLALGYEQYFGPGTRLTVT.

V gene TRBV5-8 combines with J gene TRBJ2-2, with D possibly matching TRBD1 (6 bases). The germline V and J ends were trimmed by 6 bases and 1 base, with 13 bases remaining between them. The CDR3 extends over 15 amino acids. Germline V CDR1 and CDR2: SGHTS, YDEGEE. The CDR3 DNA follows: TGTGCCAGCACCCCCGAGACAGGGAACACCGGGGAGCTGTTTTTT. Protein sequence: CASTPETGNTGELFF.

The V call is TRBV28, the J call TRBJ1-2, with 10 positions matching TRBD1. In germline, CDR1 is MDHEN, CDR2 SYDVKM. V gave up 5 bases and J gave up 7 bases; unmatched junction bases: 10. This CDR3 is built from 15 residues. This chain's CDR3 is CASSTRQGAPGGYTF. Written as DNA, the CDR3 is TGTGCCAGCAGTACTAGACAGGGGGCGCCGGGTGGCTACACCTTC.

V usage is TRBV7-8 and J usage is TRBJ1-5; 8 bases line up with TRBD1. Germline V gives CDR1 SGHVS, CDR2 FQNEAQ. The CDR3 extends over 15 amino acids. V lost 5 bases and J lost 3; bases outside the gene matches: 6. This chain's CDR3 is CASSPGQGDNQPQHF. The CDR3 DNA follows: TGTGCCAGCAGCCCTGGACAGGGAGACAATCAGCCCCAGCATTTT. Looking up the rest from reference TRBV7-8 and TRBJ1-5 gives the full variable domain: GAGVSQSPRYKVAKRGQDVALRCDPISGHVSLFWYQQALGQGPEFLTYFQNEAQLDKSGLPSDRFFAERPEGSVSTLKIQRTQQEDSAVYLCASSPGQGDNQPQHFGDGTRLSIL.

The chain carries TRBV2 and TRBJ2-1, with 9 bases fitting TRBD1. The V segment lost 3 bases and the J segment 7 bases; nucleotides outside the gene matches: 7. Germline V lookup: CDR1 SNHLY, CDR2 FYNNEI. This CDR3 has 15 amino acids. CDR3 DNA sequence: TGTGCCAGCAGTGATAACAGGGGGCGCCGGAATGAGCAGTTCTTC. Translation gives CASSDNRGRRNEQFF.

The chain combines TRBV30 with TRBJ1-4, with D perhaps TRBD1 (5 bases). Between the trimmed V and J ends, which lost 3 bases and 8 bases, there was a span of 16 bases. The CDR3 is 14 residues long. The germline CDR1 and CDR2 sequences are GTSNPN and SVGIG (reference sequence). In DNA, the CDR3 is TGTGCCTGGAGGAAAGACAGTTTCGAGGAAAAACTGTTTTTT. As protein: CAWRKDSFEEKLFF.

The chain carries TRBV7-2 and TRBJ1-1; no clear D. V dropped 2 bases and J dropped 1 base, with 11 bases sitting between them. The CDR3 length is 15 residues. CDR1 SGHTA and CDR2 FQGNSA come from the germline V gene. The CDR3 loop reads CASSLWGSENTEAFF. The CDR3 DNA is TGTGCCAGCAGCTTATGGGGTTCCGAGAACACTGAAGCTTTCTTT.

CDR3 amino acids: CATSRDIVRSYEQYF. The CDR3 bases are TGTGCCACCAGCAGAGATATCGTCAGATCCTACGAGCAGTACTTC. J is TRBJ2-5 and V is TRBV15; D unresolved. The J call may be in error: the DNA end matches TRBJ2-7 better. This CDR3 region has 15 residues. The germline gives CDR1 LNHNV, CDR2 YYDKDF (reference sequence).

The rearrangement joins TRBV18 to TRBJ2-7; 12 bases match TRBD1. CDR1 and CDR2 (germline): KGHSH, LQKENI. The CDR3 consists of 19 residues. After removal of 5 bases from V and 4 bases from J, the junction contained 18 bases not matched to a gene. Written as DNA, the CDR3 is TGTGCCAGCTCAGCTCGAATAGCTTCCCCGGGACAGGGGGCTTACGAGCAGTACTTC. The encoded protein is CASSARIASPGQGAYEQYF.

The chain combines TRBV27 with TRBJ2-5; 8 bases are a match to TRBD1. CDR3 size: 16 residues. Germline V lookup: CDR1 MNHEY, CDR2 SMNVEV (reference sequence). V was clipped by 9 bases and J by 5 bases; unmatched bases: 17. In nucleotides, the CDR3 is TGTGCCAGTATAGCCCTAGACAGGGGAGGTCGGGAGACCCAGTACTTC. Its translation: CASIALDRGGRETQYF.

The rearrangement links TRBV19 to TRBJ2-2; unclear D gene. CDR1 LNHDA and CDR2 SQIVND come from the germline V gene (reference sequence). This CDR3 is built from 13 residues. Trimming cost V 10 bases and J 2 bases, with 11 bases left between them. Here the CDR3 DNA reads TGTGCCACCAAATTAGTTAACACCGGGGAGCTGTTTTTT. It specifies CATKLVNTGELFF.

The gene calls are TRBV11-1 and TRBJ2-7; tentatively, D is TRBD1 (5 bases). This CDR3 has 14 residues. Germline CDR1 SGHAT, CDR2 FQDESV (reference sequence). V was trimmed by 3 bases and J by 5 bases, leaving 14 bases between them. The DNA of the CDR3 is TGTGCCAGCAGCTTGGGGCACCCCGAAGACGAGCAGTACTTC. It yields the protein CASSLGHPEDEQYF.

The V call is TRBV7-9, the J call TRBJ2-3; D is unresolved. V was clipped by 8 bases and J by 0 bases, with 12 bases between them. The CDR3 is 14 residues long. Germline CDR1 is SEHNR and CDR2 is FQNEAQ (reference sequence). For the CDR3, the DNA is TGTGCCAGCCGTCCACCCCCTAGCACAGATACGCAGTATTTT. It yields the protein CASRPPPSTDTQYF.

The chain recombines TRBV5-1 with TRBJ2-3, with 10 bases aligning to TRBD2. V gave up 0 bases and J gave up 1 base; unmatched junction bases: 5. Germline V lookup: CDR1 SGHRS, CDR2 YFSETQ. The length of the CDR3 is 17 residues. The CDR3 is CASSLVPSGSRTDTQYF. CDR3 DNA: TGCGCCAGCAGCTTGGTTCCTAGCGGGAGCCGCACAGATACGCAGTATTTT.

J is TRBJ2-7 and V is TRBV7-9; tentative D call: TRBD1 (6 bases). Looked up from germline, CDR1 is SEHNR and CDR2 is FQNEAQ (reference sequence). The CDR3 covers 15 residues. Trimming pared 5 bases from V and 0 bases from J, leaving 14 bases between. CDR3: CASSPPGHSSYEQYF. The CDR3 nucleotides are TGTGCCAGCAGCCCGCCGGGACACAGCTCCTACGAGCAGTACTTC.

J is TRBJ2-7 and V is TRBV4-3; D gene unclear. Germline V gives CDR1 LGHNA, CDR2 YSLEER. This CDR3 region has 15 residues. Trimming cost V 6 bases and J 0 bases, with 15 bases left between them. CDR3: CASSLLAGSSYEQYF. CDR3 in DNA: TGCGCCAGCAGTTTACTCGCCGGAAGCTCCTACGAGCAGTACTTC.